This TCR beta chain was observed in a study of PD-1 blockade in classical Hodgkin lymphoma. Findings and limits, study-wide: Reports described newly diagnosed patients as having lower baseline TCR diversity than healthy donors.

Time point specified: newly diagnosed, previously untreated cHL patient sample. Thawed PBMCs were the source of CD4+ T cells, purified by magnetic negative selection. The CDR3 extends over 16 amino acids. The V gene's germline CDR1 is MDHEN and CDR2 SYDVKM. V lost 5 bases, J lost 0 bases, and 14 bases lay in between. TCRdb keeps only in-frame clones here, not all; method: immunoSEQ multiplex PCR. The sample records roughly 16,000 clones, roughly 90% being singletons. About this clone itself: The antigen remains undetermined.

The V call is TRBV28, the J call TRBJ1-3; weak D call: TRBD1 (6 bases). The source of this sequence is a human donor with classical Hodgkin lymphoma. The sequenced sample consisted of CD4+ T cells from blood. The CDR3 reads CASSTSGAHSGNTIYF. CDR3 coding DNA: TGTGCCAGCAGTACCTCGGGGGCCCACTCTGGAAACACCATATATTTT.